These 18 T cell receptor beta chains came from one sample sequenced in a study of siplizumab effects on memory and regulatory T cells. TCRdb's copy holds only in-frame clones and misses some; the assay was immunoSEQ multiplex PCR. The repertoire has over 85,000 clones, 96% of them found once; the top ten carry under 0.04%. Sequenced sample: naive CD4+ T cells sorted from blood. All receptors derive from a human donor in good health.

The V gene is TRBV19, the J gene TRBJ1-4; unclear D gene. Trimming removed 3 bases at V and 6 bases at J, with 11 bases between. Germline values: CDR1 LNHDA, CDR2 SQIVND (reference sequence). The CDR3 is made up of 14 amino acids. The CDR3 DNA reads TGTGCCAGTAGTATGTGGAGGGCGGATGAAAAACTGTTTTTT. Translating it yields CASSMWRADEKLFF.

The chain combines TRBV10-3 with TRBJ2-7, with D tentatively TRBD2 (5 bases). The length of the CDR3 is 14 residues. Trimming left V 6 bases short and J 0 bases short, with 12 bases between. CDR1 is ENHRY and CDR2 is SYGVKD in the germline V gene. CDR3 loop: CAISPQGLSYEQYF. The CDR3 DNA follows: TGTGCCATCAGCCCCCAAGGACTCTCCTACGAGCAGTACTTC.

V usage is TRBV7-2 and J usage is TRBJ2-2; D perhaps matches TRBD1 (5 bases). Germline CDR1 reads SGHTA; CDR2 reads FQGNSA. The V end lost 0 bases, the J end lost 0 bases, and 8 bases lay between the germline ends. CDR3 size: 16 residues. CDR3 region: CASSLARVPNTGELFF. The CDR3 DNA sequence: TGTGCCAGCAGCTTAGCCAGGGTCCCGAACACCGGGGAGCTGTTTTTT.

This clone was seen a handful of times. The chain uses TRBV7-2 and TRBJ1-6, with 9 bases identical to TRBD1. V dropped 1 base and J dropped 10; count of bases not matched to a gene: 2. Germline V gene data show CDR1 as SGHTA and CDR2 as FQGNSA. CDR3 size: 14 residues. The CDR3 nucleotides are TGTGCCAGCAGCTTAGGGGACAGGGCCTCACCCCTCCACTTT. Its translation is CASSLGDRASPLHF.

In nucleotides, the CDR3 is TGTGCCAGCAGTTACTCAACAGGTTGGGGTACGCAGTATTTT. Its translation is CASSYSTGWGTQYF. The V and J genes are TRBV6-6 and TRBJ2-3; tentative D call: TRBD1 (5 bases). CDR1 and CDR2 from the germline V gene are MNHNY and SVGAGI (reference sequence). The CDR3 extends over 14 amino acids. Trimming pared 0 bases from V and 8 bases from J, leaving 12 bases between.

The rearrangement joins TRBV21-1 to TRBJ1-2; TRBD1 reflects the table's D call only, with no check against the DNA. TRBV21-1 is classified as a pseudogene. The CDR3 totals 16 residues. CDR3 loop: CASSKLKTEDKYGYTF. CDR3 nucleotides: TGTGCCAGCAGCAAGCTTAAAACTGAGGACAAGTATGGCTACACCTTC.

The V call is TRBV12-5, the J call TRBJ1-1; 7 bases map to TRBD1. There are 16 residues in the CDR3. With 6 bases clipped from V and 1 base from J, the junction kept 11 bases outside the gene matches. CDR1 and CDR2 from the germline V gene are LGHNT and FRNRAP. CDR3 nucleotide sequence: TGTGCTAGTGGACCAGGGGGGTTTAAGCCGAACACTGAAGCTTTCTTT. Translating it yields CASGPGGFKPNTEAFF.

CDR3: CASSGGGYTF. In DNA, the CDR3 is TGTGCCAGTAGTGGTGGGGGCTACACCTTC. The chain is built from TRBV19 and TRBJ1-2, with D uncertain. Per the germline V gene, CDR1 is LNHDA and CDR2 is SQIVND (reference sequence). The V end was cut by 5 bases, the J end by 8 bases, with 6 bases between. The length of the CDR3 is 10 residues.

J is TRBJ1-5 and V is TRBV2; TRBD1 might be the D (6 bases). V lost 4 bases to trimming and J lost 6 bases, with 13 bases between them. The germline V gene has CDR1 SNHLY and CDR2 FYNNEI. The CDR3 runs 14 residues. CDR3: CASSAGTGSQPQHF. The CDR3 DNA sequence: TGTGCCAGCAGTGCGGGCACAGGGAGTCAGCCCCAGCATTTT.

This clone was recorded only once. This rearrangement joins TRBV6-6 to TRBJ2-1; 9 bases agree with TRBD1. V was pared by 7 bases and J by 1 base, with 5 bases of the junction left unmatched. The V gene's germline CDR1 is MNHNY and CDR2 SVGAGI (reference sequence). The CDR3 loop spans 15 amino acids. CDR3 nucleotide sequence: TGTGCCAGCACTATACAGGGGGCTTCCTACAATGAGCAGTTCTTC. Translation gives CASTIQGASYNEQFF.

The V gene is TRBV29-1, the J gene TRBJ1-2; 11 nucleotides match TRBD1. The CDR3 is made up of 12 amino acids. The ends lost 7 bases at V and 8 bases at J; junction bases unmatched: 6. Germline values: CDR1 SQVTM, CDR2 ANQGSEA. The CDR3 DNA reads as TGCAGCGCCGGACAGGGGGCCGGAGGCTACACCTTC. Translation: CSAGQGAGGYTF.

The chain has TRBV7-3 and TRBJ2-3; D remains unclear. Germline V gene data show CDR1 as SGHTA and CDR2 as FQGTGA. There are 13 residues in the CDR3. V shed 5 bases and J shed 3 bases, with 9 bases lying between them. The CDR3: CASSQTGTDTQYF. Here the CDR3 DNA reads TGTGCCAGCAGCCAGACTGGGACAGATACGCAGTATTTT.

J is TRBJ1-6 and V is TRBV2; D not resolved. The CDR3 is 12 amino acids. The V and J ends lost 7 bases and 11 bases respectively, with 12 bases between them. Germline CDR1 reads SNHLY; CDR2 reads FYNNEI. The chain's CDR3 is CASNNRWTPLHF. CDR3 in DNA: TGTGCCAGCAATAACCGTTGGACACCCCTCCACTTT.

This chain connects TRBV29-1 to TRBJ1-1; 8 nucleotides match TRBD1. The CDR3 is made up of 12 amino acids. V was pared by 8 bases and J by 5 bases, with 7 bases of the junction left unmatched. Germline V lookup: CDR1 SQVTM, CDR2 ANQGSEA. The CDR3 DNA is TGCAGCTCTGACAGGGGAGGGACTGAAGCTTTCTTT. It yields the protein CSSDRGGTEAFF.

The chain uses TRBV4-3 and TRBJ2-7; 7 nucleotides line up with TRBD2. Germline CDR1 reads LGHNA; CDR2 reads YSLEER. V lost 2 bases to trimming and J lost 4 bases; unmatched junction nucleotides: 2. The CDR3 loop spans 13 amino acids. CDR3 bases: TGCGCCAGCAGCCAAAGGGAGGGTTACGAGCAGTACTTC. Protein: CASSQREGYEQYF.

The chain links TRBV27 to TRBJ2-5, with D possibly TRBD1 on 5 matching bases. The V gene lost 1 base and the J gene lost 1 base, with 7 bases spanning the gap. This CDR3 has 14 residues. Germline V gene data show CDR1 as MNHEY and CDR2 as SMNVEV (reference sequence). The CDR3: CASSLLGVQETQYF. CDR3 nucleotides: TGTGCCAGCAGTTTATTAGGGGTCCAAGAGACCCAGTACTTC.

The chain links TRBV4-3 to TRBJ1-2, with no clear D. V shed 0 bases and J shed 3 bases, with 17 bases lying between them. Germline assignment: CDR1 LGHNA and CDR2 YSLEER. The CDR3 has 17 residues. The CDR3 sequence: CASSQDQAAKTHYGYTF. In nucleotides, the CDR3 is TGCGCCAGCAGCCAAGATCAGGCGGCCAAGACCCACTATGGCTACACCTTC.

The chain has TRBV9 and TRBJ2-7; no reliable D call. Trimming cost V 0 bases and J 0 bases, with 7 bases left between them. Germline V gene lookup returns CDR1 SGDLS and CDR2 YYNGEE. The CDR3 totals 14 residues. This CDR3 is CASSVGHGSYEQYF. CDR3 coding DNA: TGTGCCAGCAGCGTAGGACACGGCTCCTACGAGCAGTACTTC. The full variable domain, rest sourced from reference TRBV9 and TRBJ2-7, is DSGVTQTPKHLITATGQRVTLRCSPRSGDLSVYWYQQSLDQGLQFLIQYYNGEERAKGNILERFSAQQFPDLHSELNLSSLELGDSALYFCASSVGHGSYEQYFGPGTRLTVT.